This T cell receptor beta chain appears in the sequencing data of a study of blood T cells in healthy people across ages. This clonotype was observed a handful of times. Peripheral blood was drawn, roughly 10 milliliters per donor. CDR1 and CDR2 from the germline V gene are SEHNR and FQNEAQ (reference sequence). The CDR3 runs 14 residues. The V end was cut by 3 bases, the J end by 7 bases, with 12 bases between. It was with a sample-barcoded 5' primer and a J-beta primer mix that a second PCR of roughly 6 to 12 cycles was run. TCRdb reanalysed the 5' RACE reads using MiXCR and keeps one entry per CDR3 protein. The sample records fewer than 800,000 distinct CDR3 sequences, approximately 25% being singletons. This sample was also put to use in a study of T cells of mothers and their children. This second study notes: Maternal samples each gave over 9 million TCR beta CDR3 reads, and child samples about 3 million each. Similar thymic selection effects on TCR recombination output appear in pairs, both related and unrelated.

The clonotype originates from a boy aged 5 to 17 in good health. The chain couples TRBV7-9 to TRBJ2-2; possible D gene TRBD2, 6 bases. Sample: blood. CDR3 residues: CASSFREFNGELFF. CDR3 DNA: TGTGCCAGCAGCTTCCGGGAGTTCAACGGGGAGCTGTTTTTT.